This is a list of T cell receptor beta chains from one sample in a study of blood T cell repertoires in COVID-19. Libraries were prepared by immunoSEQ multiplex PCR; TCRdb keeps only in-frame clonotypes and omits some of them. The sample consists of over 85,000 clones, about nine tenths of them appearing once. The sequenced material came from peripheral blood. All receptors derive from a woman aged 50 to 60 with COVID-19, enrolled during active disease. CDR3s include the opening cysteine and the closing phenylalanine or tryptophan. A D gene is named only where the DNA matches it firmly. Clone sizes are given selectively: once, few, many, or a class where the clone is expanded.

j_call,v_call,clone_size,d_call,cdr3_nt,cdr3_aa
TRBJ2-1,TRBV27,once,TRBD2,TGTGCCAGCAGTTTCTCTAGCGGGGGGGCTGGAGATGAGCAGTTCTTC,CASSFSSGGAGDEQFF
TRBJ2-7,TRBV19,once,-,TGTGCCAGTAGTAAGGACAGTCCCTACGAGCAGTACTTC,CASSKDSPYEQYF
TRBJ2-1,TRBV5-5,-,TRBD2,TGTGCCAGCAGCCCTCGGACTAGCGGGGAGTCCTACAATGAGCAGTTCTTC,CASSPRTSGESYNEQFF
TRBJ1-6,TRBV7-9,-,-,TGTGCCAGCAGCTTAACGGACAGCCCGAATTCACCCCTCCACTTT,CASSLTDSPNSPLHF
TRBJ2-3,TRBV15,-,-,TGTGCCACCAGCAGAGACCCGGGGGTTAGCACAGATACGCAGTATTTT,CATSRDPGVSTDTQYF
TRBJ2-7,TRBV19,-,TRBD1,TGTGCCAGTAGTCTCAAACGGGACAGCTCCTACGAGCAGTACTTC,CASSLKRDSSYEQYF
TRBJ2-7,TRBV6-5,-,TRBD1,TGTGCCAGCAGTCCGGGACAGGGTTCCTACGAGCAGTACTTC,CASSPGQGSYEQYF
TRBJ1-2,TRBV30,-,-,TGTGCCTTGGTCGCGCGGGGCTTGGATGGCTACACCTTC,CALVARGLDGYTF
TRBJ2-2,TRBV7-9,-,TRBD2,TGTGCCAGCAGATCTGCTAGCGGGGGGGCCGCCGGGGAGCTGTTTTTT,CASRSASGGAAGELFF
TRBJ1-1,TRBV7-2,-,-,TGTGCCAGCAGCTTCTTTGGGGGGGACACTGAAGCTTTCTTT,CASSFFGGDTEAFF
TRBJ2-1,TRBV7-2,-,TRBD2,TGTGCCAGCAGCCCACCGGGACTAGCGGGGGCCTACAATGAGCAGTTCTTC,CASSPPGLAGAYNEQFF
TRBJ1-6,TRBV28,-,TRBD1,TGTGCCAGCAGTGCAACAGGGGGCTTTTATTCACCCCTCCACTTT,CASSATGGFYSPLHF
TRBJ1-2,TRBV10-3,-,TRBD1,TGTGCCATCAGTGGCGGACAGGGGGCGGGTTATGGCTACACCTTC,CAISGGQGAGYGYTF
TRBJ1-1,TRBV4-1,-,-,TGCGCCAGCAGGGGGGGGATAACCCTGAACACTGAAGCTTTCTTT,CASRGGITLNTEAFF
TRBJ1-5,TRBV19,-,TRBD1,TGTGCCAGTAGTATAGGAGGGACAGGAGAAGTTAGCAATCAGCCCCAGCATTTT,CASSIGGTGEVSNQPQHF
TRBJ2-3,TRBV6-2/TRBV6-3,-,-,TGTGCCAGCAGTTGGGCTAGCGTCCCAGATACGCAGTATTTT,CASSWASVPDTQYF
TRBJ1-1,TRBV6-5,-,-,TGTGCCACCGAAGCGGGACACCTGAACACTGAAGCTTTCTTT,CATEAGHLNTEAFF
TRBJ2-2,TRBV3-1/TRBV3-2,-,TRBD1,TGTGCCAGCAGCAACCCCTACTCGACAGGGCGTTCTCCCGGGGAGCTGTTTTTT,CASSNPYSTGRSPGELFF
TRBJ1-1,TRBV6-5,-,TRBD1,TGTGCCAGCAGGACAGGGGAAGGGATGAACACTGAAGCTTTCTTT,CASRTGEGMNTEAFF
TRBJ1-6,TRBV6-6,few,-,TGTGCCAGCAGTTACTCGGAGCCAAATTCACCCCTCCACTTT,CASSYSEPNSPLHF
TRBJ1-4,TRBV20-1,-,-,TGCAGTGCTAGCCCTATTGAAGAACTGTTTTTT,CSASPIEELFF
TRBJ2-7,TRBV18,once,-,TGTGCCAGCTCACCCCGACAGTCCGCCTCCTACGAGCAGTACTTC,CASSPRQSASYEQYF
TRBJ1-2,TRBV4-3,-,TRBD1,TGCGCCAGCAGCCAGACAGGGGCGGAAGGCTACACCTTC,CASSQTGAEGYTF
TRBJ1-1,TRBV27,-,-,TGTGCCAGCAGTTCATACGGGACACCAAACACTGAAGCTTTCTTT,CASSSYGTPNTEAFF
TRBJ2-7,TRBV5-1,-,-,TGCGCCAGCAGCTACAGTTCTAGGGGTAGCTCCTACGAGCAGTACTTC,CASSYSSRGSSYEQYF
TRBJ2-2,TRBV3-1/TRBV3-2,-,-,TGTGCCAGCAGCCAAGATCGGTTTAAGGGAGACACCGGGGAGCTGTTTTTT,CASSQDRFKGDTGELFF